These 28 T cell receptor beta chains came from one sample sequenced in a study of blood T cell repertoires in COVID-19. Profiling relied on immunoSEQ multiplex PCR, and the TCRdb table lists in-frame clones only, not all of them. The data show fewer than 250,000 clones, approximately 88% seen once. Sequencing used PBMCs or T cells enriched from blood (not recorded which). Receptor source: a woman in her 30s with acute COVID-19.

The chain combines TRBV9 with TRBJ1-4, with unresolved D. The CDR3 runs to 15 residues. V lost 0 bases, J lost 7 bases, and 13 bases lay in between. The germline V gene has CDR1 SGDLS and CDR2 YYNGEE. The CDR3 loop reads CASSVGRDRTEKLFF. The CDR3 nucleotides read TGTGCCAGCAGCGTAGGGAGGGATAGGACTGAAAAACTGTTTTTT.

The chain uses TRBV7-9 and TRBJ1-1; 11 bases are shared with TRBD1. In germline, CDR1 is SEHNR, CDR2 FQNEAQ (reference sequence). This CDR3 is 14 amino acids long. J was trimmed by 7 bases and V by 5 bases; bases with no gene match: 6. Written as DNA, the CDR3 is TGTGCCAGCAGCCTCCGGGACAGGGGGTTTGAAGCTTTCTTT. Translation: CASSLRDRGFEAFF.

The J gene is TRBJ1-5, the V gene TRBV11-2; D gene uncertain. Germline CDR1 and CDR2: SGHAT and FQNNGV. V was pared by 1 base and J by 5 bases, with 6 bases between. The CDR3 spans 13 residues. The CDR3 loop reads CASSLGPDQPQHF. In nucleotides, the CDR3 is TGTGCCAGCAGCTTAGGCCCAGATCAGCCCCAGCATTTT.

V and J are TRBV9 and TRBJ2-1; 7 bases are a match to TRBD2. The J segment lost 4 bases and the V segment lost 3 bases, leaving 7 bases of the junction unmatched. The V gene's germline CDR1 is SGDLS and CDR2 YYNGEE. This CDR3 comprises 15 residues. The chain's CDR3 is CASSAFPGGYNEQFF. The DNA of the CDR3 is TGTGCCAGCAGCGCCTTCCCGGGGGGATACAATGAGCAGTTCTTC.

The genes are TRBV7-2 and TRBJ1-5, with 7 bases matching TRBD1. The germline gives CDR1 SGHTA, CDR2 FQGNSA. The V and J ends lost 6 bases and 7 bases, in that order; junction bases with no gene match: 9. The length of the CDR3 is 14 residues. The CDR3 DNA follows: TGTGCCAGCAGTAGCCGGGACAGAGGCCAGCCCCAGCATTTT. Its protein product is CASSSRDRGQPQHF.

J is TRBJ1-1 and V is TRBV7-9; D ambiguous. CDR1 is SEHNR, CDR2 FQNEAQ, per germline (reference sequence). Trimming took off 1 base at V and 2 bases at J, with 8 bases between the two ends. This CDR3 is 14 amino acids long. The CDR3 nucleotides read TGTGCCAGCAGCTTAGACGCGGGTAACACTGAAGCTTTCTTT. It codes for CASSLDAGNTEAFF. Supplemented by reference TRBV7-9 and TRBJ1-1, the full variable domain reads DTGVSQNPRHKITKRGQNVTFRCDPISEHNRLYWYRQTLGQGPEFLTYFQNEAQLEKSRLLSDRFSAERPKGSFSTLEIQRTEQGDSAMYLCASSLDAGNTEAFFGQGTRLTVV.

The genes are TRBV21-1 and TRBJ1-1; the table names TRBD1, a call not compared with the DNA. TRBV21-1 is termed a pseudogene. The CDR3 runs to 21 residues. The CDR3 spells CASSKEGDRGRRGTGDTEAFF. DNA of the CDR3: TGTGCCAGCAGCAAAGAGGGGGACAGGGGGCGTCGTGGGACGGGAGACACTGAAGCTTTCTTT.

There are many counts of this clone. V is TRBV15 and J is TRBJ1-4; no firm D call. Germline V gives CDR1 LNHNV, CDR2 YYDKDF (reference sequence). V lost 3 bases, J lost 4 bases, and 9 bases lay in between. The CDR3 length is 14 residues. This CDR3 reads CATSSGRDNEKLFF. CDR3 sequence (DNA): TGTGCCACCAGCAGTGGTCGGGATAATGAAAAACTGTTTTTT.

The chain joins TRBV7-8 to TRBJ1-6, with 9 nucleotides matching TRBD1. The CDR3 loop spans 16 amino acids. Trimming removed 4 bases from V and 8 bases from J; junction bases left unmatched: 9. Germline V gives CDR1 SGHVS, CDR2 FQNEAQ. The CDR3, as DNA: TGTGCCAGCAGCTCAACAGGGGGCGTTAGGGATTCACCCCTCCACTTT. It translates to CASSSTGGVRDSPLHF.

The chain has TRBV7-9 and TRBJ1-4, with unresolved D. V was trimmed by 4 bases and J by 0 bases, leaving 9 bases between them. Germline V gene lookup returns CDR1 SEHNR and CDR2 FQNEAQ (reference sequence). The CDR3 runs 15 residues. The CDR3 loop is CASSYLYATNEKLFF. The CDR3 DNA sequence: TGTGCCAGCAGCTACCTCTATGCAACTAATGAAAAACTGTTTTTT. The full variable domain, its missing parts supplied by reference TRBV7-9 and TRBJ1-4, is DTGVSQNPRHKITKRGQNVTFRCDPISEHNRLYWYRQTLGQGPEFLTYFQNEAQLEKSRLLSDRFSAERPKGSFSTLEIQRTEQGDSAMYLCASSYLYATNEKLFFGSGTQLSVL.

The chain uses TRBV2 and TRBJ1-6, with D maybe TRBD1 (5 bases). From germline, CDR1 is SNHLY and CDR2 FYNNEI. V was shortened by 6 bases and J by 0 bases, with 9 bases between the two germline ends. The CDR3 covers 15 residues. The CDR3 nucleotides read TGTGCCAGCAGCACAGGTGGCTCCTATAATTCACCCCTCCACTTT. This codes for CASSTGGSYNSPLHF.

Of note for this clone: At the DNA level, this CDR3 is encoded by other sequences in the same sample as well. The rearrangement uses TRBV6-5 and TRBJ1-2; 8 bases fit TRBD1. The CDR3 is 12 amino acids. Per the germline V gene, CDR1 is MNHEY and CDR2 is SVGAGI. With V trimmed by 5 bases and J by 5 bases, 1 base remained unmatched. The DNA of the CDR3 is TGTGCCAGCAGTCGACAGGGGTATGGCTACACCTTC. Protein product: CASSRQGYGYTF.

The V gene is TRBV5-4, the J gene TRBJ1-5; D gene unclear. V lost 2 bases, J lost 0 bases, and 6 bases lay in between. In germline, CDR1 is SGHNT, CDR2 YYREEE (reference sequence). CDR3 size: 14 residues. This CDR3 reads CASSFYSSNQPQHF. The CDR3 nucleotides read TGTGCCAGCAGCTTTTACAGTAGCAATCAGCCCCAGCATTTT. The whole variable domain, remainder taken from reference TRBV5-4 and TRBJ1-5, is ETGVTQSPTHLIKTRGQQVTLRCSSQSGHNTVSWYQQALGQGPQFIFQYYREEENGRGNFPPRFSGLQFPNYSSELNVNALELDDSALYLCASSFYSSNQPQHFGDGTRLSIL.

The CDR3 DNA sequence: TGTGCCACCAGCAGAGATCGGCGACACCCAAACTACGAGCAGTACTTC. It specifies CATSRDRRHPNYEQYF. The chain has TRBV15 and TRBJ2-7, with D unclear. The V gene's germline CDR1 is LNHNV and CDR2 YYDKDF (reference sequence). The V and J ends lost 0 bases and 3 bases respectively, with 15 bases between them. The CDR3 is made up of 16 amino acids. The full variable domain, in which reference TRBV15 and TRBJ2-7 provide the parts outside the CDR3, is DAMVIQNPRYQVTQFGKPVTLSCSQTLNHNVMYWYQQKSSQAPKLLFHYYDKDFNNEADTPDNFQSRRPNTSFCFLDIRSPGLGDTAMYLCATSRDRRHPNYEQYFGPGTRLTVT.

The chain couples TRBV12-3 or TRBV12-4 to TRBJ2-7; D gene ambiguous. Trimming stripped 6 bases from V and 3 bases from J, with 12 bases between. CDR3 size: 13 residues. The CDR3 protein is CASSAEMSYEQYF. CDR3 nucleotides: TGTGCCAGCAGCGCGGAAATGAGCTACGAGCAGTACTTC.

The V and J genes are TRBV3-1 (or the pseudogene TRBV3-2) and TRBJ1-3; TRBD1 agrees at 9 bases. CDR1 is LGHDT and CDR2 is YNNKEL in the germline V gene (reference sequence). This CDR3 comprises 16 residues. Trimming at V came to 2 bases and at J to 8 bases, leaving 10 bases not matched to a gene. CDR3 DNA sequence: TGTGCCAGCAGCCAACAGGGACAGGGTTTAGGGTACACCATATATTTT. This translates into CASSQQGQGLGYTIYF.

The chain couples TRBV5-1 to TRBJ1-2; D might be TRBD1 (6 bases). In germline, CDR1 is SGHRS, CDR2 YFSETQ. The CDR3 spans 16 residues. The V gene lost 4 bases and the J gene lost 0 bases, with 16 bases spanning the gap. The DNA of the CDR3 is TGCGCCAGCAGCCCCCGTCCGGGACAAGCTAACTATGGCTACACCTTC. Translated, it gives CASSPRPGQANYGYTF.

This clone was picked up a small number of times. The chain recombines TRBV7-2 with TRBJ1-3, with 7 bases identical to TRBD1. CDR3 length equals 15 residues. V dropped 5 bases and J dropped 2; count of bases not matched to a gene: 6. Germline CDR1 and CDR2: SGHTA and FQGNSA. The CDR3 protein is CASSTSQGAGNTIYF. The CDR3 nucleotides are TGTGCCAGCAGCACCAGTCAGGGGGCTGGAAACACCATATATTTT.

The J gene is TRBJ2-1, the V gene TRBV6-5; 12 positions agree with TRBD1. CDR3 length: 16 amino acids. CDR1 and CDR2 (germline): MNHEY, SVGAGI. J lost 7 bases, V lost 0 bases, and 4 bases had no gene match. The CDR3 coding sequence is TGTGCCAGCAGTTACTCTCTGGGACAGGGGGCAAATGAGCAGTTCTTC. It translates to CASSYSLGQGANEQFF.

This chain joins TRBV10-2 and TRBJ1-5; D not resolved. CDR3 length equals 13 residues. CDR1 and CDR2 (germline): WSHSY, SAAADI. The germline V and J ends were trimmed by 7 bases and 0 bases, with 7 bases remaining between them. CDR3 in DNA: TGCGCCAGCACTAGTAATAGCAATCAGCCCCAGCATTTT. This translates into CASTSNSNQPQHF.

This chain joins TRBV25-1 and TRBJ2-5; 11 bases map to TRBD2. Germline CDR1 is MGHDK and CDR2 is SYGVNS. Trimming at V came to 3 bases and at J to 7 bases, leaving 10 bases not matched to a gene. The CDR3 is 16 amino acids. The CDR3, as DNA: TGTGCCAGCAGTGACCCCGGACTAGCGGGTGCAAGGACCCAGTACTTC. Its protein product is CASSDPGLAGARTQYF.

The rearrangement joins TRBV2 to TRBJ1-1; a weak D match, TRBD1 (5 bases). The germline V and J ends were trimmed by 0 bases and 1 base, with 9 bases remaining between them. Germline CDR1 reads SNHLY; CDR2 reads FYNNEI. The CDR3 is made up of 15 amino acids. This chain's CDR3 is CASSEAGGENTEAFF. In DNA, the CDR3 is TGTGCCAGCAGTGAAGCGGGGGGGGAGAACACTGAAGCTTTCTTT. Variable domain in full (rest from reference TRBV2 and TRBJ1-1): EPEVTQTPSHQVTQMGQEVILRCVPISNHLYFYWYRQILGQKVEFLVSFYNNEISEKSEIFDDQFSVERPDGSNFTLKIRSTKLEDSAMYFCASSEAGGENTEAFFGQGTRLTVV.

The table lists this clone with a count of one. One end of the junction does not line up with germline, which may come from a read error. The rearrangement joins TRBV4-2 to TRBJ2-7; the D gene is possibly TRBD2 (6 bases). The CDR3 has 12 residues. Germline V gene sequence: CDR1 LGHNA, CDR2 YNFKEQ. CDR3 in DNA: TGTGCCAGCAGCCAAGATAACGGAGGGCAGGACTTC. Amino acids: CASSQDNGGQDF.

The V call is TRBV19, the J call TRBJ1-5; D remains ambiguous. This CDR3 comprises 16 residues. The V end was cut by 5 bases, the J end by 4 bases, with 18 bases between. Germline assignment: CDR1 LNHDA and CDR2 SQIVND (reference sequence). The DNA of the CDR3 is TGTGCCAGTAGTCAGCCCCGACGTAGCCCAAATCAGCCCCAGCATTTT. Translation: CASSQPRRSPNQPQHF.

The chain carries TRBV28 and TRBJ1-2; tentative D call: TRBD1 (5 bases). The CDR3 runs 13 residues. Trimming stripped 11 bases from V and 4 bases from J, with 17 bases between. Germline CDR1 and CDR2: MDHEN and SYDVKM. The CDR3 reads CAATDDSLYGYTF. The CDR3 nucleotides read TGTGCCGCCACCGATGACAGCCTCTATGGCTACACCTTC.

V and J are TRBV5-1 and TRBJ1-1, with 7 bases lining up with TRBD1. From germline, CDR1 is SGHRS and CDR2 YFSETQ. The CDR3 contains 14 residues. V dropped 5 bases and J dropped 0; count of bases not matched to a gene: 4. CDR3 bases: TGCGCCAGCAGGCTACAGGGGATGAACACTGAAGCTTTCTTT. Protein product: CASRLQGMNTEAFF.

The sample holds one count of this clone. The V call is TRBV5-1, the J call TRBJ1-1; tentative D call: TRBD1 (5 bases). The CDR3 totals 15 residues. Germline V gives CDR1 SGHRS, CDR2 YFSETQ. The germline V and J ends were trimmed by 0 bases and 4 bases, with 13 bases remaining between them. The CDR3 here is CASSLARGRGTEAFF. In DNA form, the CDR3 reads TGCGCCAGCAGCTTGGCTAGGGGTAGGGGCACTGAAGCTTTCTTT.

The gene calls are TRBV5-1 and TRBJ2-6, with D uncertain. There are 16 residues in the CDR3. V was shortened by 4 bases and J by 0 bases, with 11 bases between the two germline ends. Germline V gives CDR1 SGHRS, CDR2 YFSETQ. The CDR3 DNA is TGCGCCAGCAGCCTCACGGGTTCCTCTGGGGCCAACGTCCTGACTTTC. Encoded protein: CASSLTGSSGANVLTF. The full variable domain, its missing parts supplied by reference TRBV5-1 and TRBJ2-6, is KAGVTQTPRYLIKTRGQQVTLSCSPISGHRSVSWYQQTPGQGLQFLFEYFSETQRNKGNFPGRFSGRQFSNSRSEMNVSTLELGDSALYLCASSLTGSSGANVLTFGAGSRLTVL.